The entry below describes one T cell receptor (beta chain). This specimen comes from a study of OX40 agonist ivuxolimab in advanced cancers. The trim removed 8 bases at V and 5 bases at J, leaving 10 bases unmatched. The CDR3 has 14 amino acids. Germline CDR1 is MNHNS and CDR2 is SASEGT. Method: immunoSEQ multiplex PCR; TCRdb's copy keeps in-frame clones and lacks some. The sample includes tens of thousands of clones, roughly 87% seen only once; the top ten take 2.5% to 3%. The genes are TRBV6-1 and TRBJ2-3, with 7 nucleotides matching TRBD1. Sequencing used CD4+ or CD8+ T cells sorted from blood, obtained in a trial of the OX40 agonist ivuxolimab. The TCR was taken from an adult with an advanced solid tumor such as melanoma, head and neck, liver or kidney cancer. The CDR3 is CASRSSGQRDTQYF. CDR3 nucleotide sequence: TGTGCCAGCCGCTCCTCGGGACAGAGAGATACGCAGTATTTT.